A selection of T cell receptor beta chains follows, all from one sample in a study of brain metastases from non-small cell lung cancer. The protocol was immunoSEQ multiplex PCR, while the TCRdb copy is restricted to in-frame clones and leaves out a portion. The sample has 4,000 to 5,000 clones, around 86% seen once. Sequenced input: primary lung tumor tissue. These receptors all come from a donor over 35 with non-small cell lung cancer. The CDR3 runs from the conserved cysteine through the conserved F or W. D genes are given only for firm matches. Not all rows give a size; the values are once, few, many and, for expanded clones, a class.

-	-	TRBV20-1	TRBJ2-7	TGCAGTGTCGACTACGAGCAGTACTTC	CSVDYEQYF
-	TRBD1	TRBV7-2	TRBJ2-7	TGTGCCAGCAGCGGGACAGGGGCGATTCAGCAGTACTTC	CASSGTGAIQQYF
-	-	TRBV6-2/TRBV6-3	TRBJ2-2	TGTGCCAGCAGCCCCCCCTCACAGAGCACCGGGGAGCTGTTTTTT	CASSPPSQSTGELFF
-	-	TRBV4-1	TRBJ1-5	TGCGCCAGCAGCCAAGAGGTGGGGAGCAATCAGCCCCAGCATTTT	CASSQEVGSNQPQHF
-	-	TRBV4-1	TRBJ1-6	TGCGCCAGCAGCCAAGAAAGGATAGGGCAGGGGCGCTCACCCCTCCACTTT	CASSQERIGQGRSPLHF
-	TRBD2	TRBV7-9	TRBJ2-1	TGTGCCAGCAGCTATATGGGGGCGGGAGGTCTCAATGAGCAGTTCTTC	CASSYMGAGGLNEQFF
-	-	TRBV6-6	TRBJ1-4	TGTGCCAGCAGTCCAGGTGCAATTAATGAAAAACTGTTTTTT	CASSPGAINEKLFF
-	-	TRBV3-1/TRBV3-2	TRBJ1-1	TGTGCCAGCAGCCATGCCTGGGGCGGGGACACTGAAGCTTTCTTT	CASSHAWGGDTEAFF
few	-	TRBV7-9	TRBJ2-4	TGTGCCAGCAGCCCTCCGGGGCAGGGGTTAGGCAAAAACATTCAGTACTTC	CASSPPGQGLGKNIQYF
few	-	TRBV6-5	TRBJ1-5	TGTGCCAGCAGTTTGAGACGGGATCAGCCCCAGCATTTT	CASSLRRDQPQHF
-	-	TRBV2	TRBJ1-3	TGTGCCAGCAGTGAACATGAGAGCTCTGGAAACACCATATATTTT	CASSEHESSGNTIYF
-	-	TRBV19	TRBJ1-1	TGTGCCAGTAGTATAGGGGGGGGTACTATGAACACTGAAGCTTTCTTT	CASSIGGGTMNTEAFF
-	TRBD1	TRBV28	TRBJ1-1	TGTGCCAGTAGTCTCCGAGCCAGGGGGCCCTTACGTTACACTGAAGCTTTCTTT	CASSLRARGPLRYTEAFF
-	-	TRBV27	TRBJ2-7	TGTGCCACCTGGTCTGGTGCCTACGAGCAGTACTTC	CATWSGAYEQYF
-	-	TRBV11-2	TRBJ2-7	TGTGCCAGCAGCTTAGATCGGCTGACTGGGCCCTACGAGCAGTACTTC	CASSLDRLTGPYEQYF
-	-	TRBV7-9	TRBJ1-5	TGTGCCAGCAGCTTAGAGGTGGATCAGCCCCAGCATTTT	CASSLEVDQPQHF
-	-	TRBV5-5	TRBJ1-2	TGTGCCAGCAGCTTGGCCTATGGGGGCTACACCTTC	CASSLAYGGYTF
-	-	TRBV5-5	TRBJ2-5	TGTGCCAGCAGCTTGGTTGGTGGGGAGACCCAGTACTTC	CASSLVGGETQYF
-	-	TRBV12-3/TRBV12-4	TRBJ1-1	TGTGCCAGCAGTCTCCGACCCGCGCCTGAAGCTTTCTTT	CASSLRPAPEAFF
-	-	TRBV5-1	TRBJ2-1	TGCGCCAGCAGCTTGGCGTCCAAATGGAGAGATGAGCAGTTCTTC	CASSLASKWRDEQFF
few	TRBD2	TRBV28	TRBJ2-5	TGTGCCAGCAGTTCCCCTAGCGGTACCCAAGAGACCCAGTACTTC	CASSSPSGTQETQYF
-	TRBD2	TRBV6-5	TRBJ2-4	TGTGCCAGCAGACCGGGACTAGCGGGAAACATTCAGTACTTC	CASRPGLAGNIQYF
few	-	TRBV28	TRBJ1-2	TGTGCCAGCAGTTTTGTCGGGGGGCGCGCCTATGGCTACACCTTC	CASSFVGGRAYGYTF
-	-	TRBV11-3	TRBJ2-2	TGTGCCAGCAGCTTAGGGGGAGACACCGGGGAGCTGTTTTTT	CASSLGGDTGELFF
-	-	TRBV24-1	TRBJ2-5	TGTGCCACCAGTGATTTGAAACAGGGTCAAGAGACCCAGTACTTC	CATSDLKQGQETQYF
-	TRBD2	TRBV30	TRBJ2-1	TGTGCCTGGAGTTGGGCTAGCGGGATGTACAATGAGCAGTTCTTC	CAWSWASGMYNEQFF
-	TRBD1	TRBV6-5	TRBJ1-4	TGTGCCAGTGAGCCGGGACAGTTTAATGAAAAACTGTTTTTT	CASEPGQFNEKLFF
-	TRBD1	TRBV6-5	TRBJ1-5	TGTGCCAGCAGGAGAAACAGGGGAGGGCAGCCTCAGCATTTT	CASRRNRGGQPQHF
-	TRBD2	TRBV7-3	TRBJ2-1	TGTGCCAGCAGCCCCGCGCCGGGACTAGCGGGAGGTAGCTCCTACAATGAGCAGTTCTTC	CASSPAPGLAGGSSYNEQFF
once	TRBD1	TRBV30	TRBJ1-1	TGTGCCTGGAGTCCCAGGGGGAGGACTGAAGCTTTCTTT	CAWSPRGRTEAFF
-	-	TRBV6-5	TRBJ2-7	TGTGCCAGCAGTTACTCTAGCGGAACCTATGAGCAGTACTTC	CASSYSSGTYEQYF
-	TRBD2	TRBV5-4	TRBJ2-3	TGTGCCAGCAGCGTACCGGGACTAGGCCTGGCAGATACGCAGTATTTT	CASSVPGLGLADTQYF
once	-	TRBV4-2	TRBJ2-5	TGTGCCAGCAGCCCCAAAGAGGCTCAAGAGACCCAGTACTTC	CASSPKEAQETQYF
-	TRBD1	TRBV19	TRBJ1-1	TGTGCCAGTAGTATAGGGGCGGGACAGGTCACTGAAGCTTTCTTT	CASSIGAGQVTEAFF
-	-	TRBV9	TRBJ2-6	TGTGCCAGCAGCGAGGTCCCGACCGGCTCTGGGGCCAACGTCCTGACTTTC	CASSEVPTGSGANVLTF
-	-	TRBV21-1	TRBJ2-7	TGTGCCAGCCCTCTAGGGGAAGTCGGCGAGCAGTACTTC	CASPLGEVGEQYF
-	-	TRBV15	TRBJ2-4	TGTGCCACCAGCAGAGAGGAAGGGTTGCGGGCCAAAAACATTCAGTACTTC	CATSREEGLRAKNIQYF
-	-	TRBV10-2	TRBJ1-5	TGCGCCAGCAGTGAGTCGACGAGGGGAGATCAGCCCCAGCATTTT	CASSESTRGDQPQHF
-	TRBD1	TRBV20-1	TRBJ1-1	TGCAGTGCAAGGGACAGGACTGAAGCTTTCTTT	CSARDRTEAFF
-	TRBD2	TRBV2	TRBJ2-1	TGTGCCAGCAGTTCTAGACTAGCGGGAGGGGAAGATGAGCAGTTCTTC	CASSSRLAGGEDEQFF
-	-	TRBV27	TRBJ2-7	TGTGCCAGCAGTTTCTCCGACAGGTTAGAGCAGTACTTC	CASSFSDRLEQYF
-	TRBD1	TRBV27	TRBJ1-6	TGTGCCAGCTCTGACAGGGGAGGGTCACCCCTCCACTTT	CASSDRGGSPLHF
few	-	TRBV27	TRBJ2-7	TGTGCCAGCAGGGGGGCGGGAGTCACGGGCGAGCAGTACTTC	CASRGAGVTGEQYF
-	-	TRBV4-1	TRBJ2-7	TGCGCCAGCAGCCAAGAAGGGCCGTTGACGGGAGTACGGAACGAGCAGTACTTC	CASSQEGPLTGVRNEQYF
-	-	TRBV7-2	TRBJ2-3	TGTGCCAGCAGCTCCTTTTCGGGTACGCAGTATTTT	CASSSFSGTQYF
-	-	TRBV5-4	TRBJ2-1	TGTGCCAGCAGCTTGGATTTAAGGGTGAATGAGCAGTTCTTC	CASSLDLRVNEQFF
few	-	TRBV2	TRBJ2-7	TGTGCCAGCAGTCCCACTTTATACCCCTACGAGCAGTACTTC	CASSPTLYPYEQYF
-	-	TRBV19	TRBJ1-1	TGTGCCAGTAGTAGGGCGGAGGGCGTCTGGGTCACTGAAGCTTTCTTT	CASSRAEGVWVTEAFF
-	TRBD1	TRBV28	TRBJ2-7	TGTGCCAGCCAGGGACAGGGGCTCCACGAGCAGTACTTC	CASQGQGLHEQYF
few	-	TRBV28	TRBJ2-5	TGTGCCAGCACTCGCGGGGAAGAGACCCAGTACTTC	CASTRGEETQYF